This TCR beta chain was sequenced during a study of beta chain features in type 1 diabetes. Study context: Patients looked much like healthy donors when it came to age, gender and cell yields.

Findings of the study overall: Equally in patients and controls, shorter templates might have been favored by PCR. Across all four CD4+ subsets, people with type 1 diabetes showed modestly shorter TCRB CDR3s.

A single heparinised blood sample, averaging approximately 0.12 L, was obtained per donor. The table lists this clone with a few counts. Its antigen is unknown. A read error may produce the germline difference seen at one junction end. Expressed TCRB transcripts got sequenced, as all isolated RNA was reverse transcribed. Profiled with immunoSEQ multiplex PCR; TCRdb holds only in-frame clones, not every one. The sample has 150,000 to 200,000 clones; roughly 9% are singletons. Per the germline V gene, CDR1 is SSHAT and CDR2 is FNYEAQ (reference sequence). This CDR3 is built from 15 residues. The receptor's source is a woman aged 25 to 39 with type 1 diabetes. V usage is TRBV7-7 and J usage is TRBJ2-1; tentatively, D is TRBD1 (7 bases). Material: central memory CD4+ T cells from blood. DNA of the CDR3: TGTGCTAGCAGCCCAGGGGGGCTAACCTACAATGAGCAGTTCTTC. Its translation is CASSPGGLTYNEQFF.